The TCR beta chain under discussion was sequenced for a study of blood T cells in healthy people across ages. For the study at large: For every two T cells, template switching captured about one barcoded beta molecule.

A J-beta primer mix and a sample-barcoded 5' primer were used in a second PCR of roughly 6 to 11 cycles. MiXCR, applied by TCRdb to the 5' RACE reads, yields one record per CDR3 protein. Here the sample spans 800,000 to 1,300,000 distinct CDR3 sequences, around 25% being singletons. CDR1 and CDR2 (germline): LGHNA, YSLEER. Losses at the gene ends were 0 bases for V and 2 bases for J; bases not matched to a gene: 9. The CDR3 is 17 residues long. The same data also went into a second study, on T cells of mothers and their children.

The sequencing sample was made of blood. The TCR comes from a girl between 2 and 10 years old in good health. The chain joins TRBV4-3 to TRBJ1-1, with TRBD1 identical over 7 bases. CDR3 DNA sequence: TGCGCCAGCAGCCAAGATCTGGTCGCAGGGGGAAACACTGAAGCTTTCTTT. The encoded protein is CASSQDLVAGGNTEAFF.